One and the same sample provided the 31 T cell receptor beta chains below, sequenced in a study of T cell responses to AZD1222 COVID-19 vaccine. Produced via immunoSEQ multiplex PCR; TCRdb's table is partial and in-frame only. Of about 84,000 clones detected, roughly 85% appear once; the ten largest clones hold about an eighth. The source material was peripheral blood, sampled 28 days after the second AZD1222 dose. All receptors derive from an adult who received the AZD1222 COVID-19 vaccine.

The chain is built from TRBV9 and TRBJ2-5; D gene unclear. The CDR3 contains 14 residues. V lost 0 bases, J lost 0 bases, and 6 bases lay in between. The germline V gene has CDR1 SGDLS and CDR2 YYNGEE. Here the CDR3 reads CASSVGGYQETQYF. The DNA for the CDR3 is TGTGCCAGCAGCGTAGGTGGGTACCAAGAGACCCAGTACTTC.

The J gene is TRBJ1-2, the V gene TRBV20-1, with 9 bases lining up with TRBD1. The CDR3 sequence is 13 residues long. The V and J ends lost 3 bases and 2 bases, in that order; junction bases with no gene match: 1. The germline V gene has CDR1 DFQATT and CDR2 SNEGSKA (reference sequence). CDR3 sequence (DNA): TGCAGTGCTAGTGGGACAGGGAACTATGGCTACACCTTC. Translated: CSASGTGNYGYTF.

The V call is TRBV18, the J call TRBJ1-3; unclear D gene. The ends were cut back, 2 bases at V and 0 bases at J, with 11 bases in the middle. The germline gives CDR1 KGHSH, CDR2 LQKENI. This CDR3 spans 16 amino acids. CDR3 loop: CASSPWENTSGNTIYF. CDR3 nucleotide sequence: TGTGCCAGCTCACCATGGGAGAATACCTCTGGAAACACCATATATTTT.

The chain is built from TRBV3-1 (or the pseudogene TRBV3-2) and TRBJ1-5, with 7 bases aligning to TRBD1. CDR3 length: 15 amino acids. Germline lookup yields CDR1 LGHDT and CDR2 YNNKEL (reference sequence). V shed 4 bases, J shed 7 bases, and the junction held 10 bases outside the gene matches. The CDR3 DNA follows: TGTGCCAGCAGCCCCAGTGACAGGGAGGGCCAGCCCCAGCATTTT. Its translation is CASSPSDREGQPQHF.

The chain uses TRBV28 and TRBJ2-7; unclear D gene. Germline V gene lookup returns CDR1 MDHEN and CDR2 SYDVKM. The CDR3 loop spans 11 amino acids. Trimming cost V 6 bases and J 7 bases, with 10 bases left between them. CDR3 coding DNA: TGTGCCAGCAGCATAGCCGGGGAGCAGTACTTC. It encodes CASSIAGEQYF.

This chain links TRBV20-1 with TRBJ2-2, with 10 bases identical to TRBD2. In germline, CDR1 is DFQATT, CDR2 SNEGSKA (reference sequence). Trimming cost V 3 bases and J 2 bases; bases outside gene matches: 6. This CDR3 region has 16 residues. As DNA, the CDR3 is TGCAGTGCTAGTCGCGGACTAGCGGCTAACACCGGGGAGCTGTTTTTT. Encoded protein: CSASRGLAANTGELFF.

This clone occurred a few times. V gene TRBV15 combines with J gene TRBJ2-7; D call uncertain. There are 14 residues in the CDR3. Germline CDR1 and CDR2: LNHNV and YYDKDF (reference sequence). Trimming pared 2 bases from V and 6 bases from J, leaving 14 bases between. CDR3 loop: CATSRSLRSGEQYV. DNA for the CDR3: TGTGCCACCAGCAGATCACTTAGGTCCGGCGAGCAGTACGTC.

V and J are TRBV28 and TRBJ1-2; D not certain. Germline loops: CDR1 MDHEN, CDR2 SYDVKM. With 5 bases removed from V and 7 bases from J, the gap between germline ends came to 8 bases. CDR3 size: 11 residues. CDR3 region: CASSHQGGYTF. The CDR3 DNA sequence: TGTGCCAGCAGTCATCAAGGTGGCTACACCTTC.

The chain uses TRBV7-2 and TRBJ2-3, with TRBD1 as a possible D gene (6 bases). V was trimmed by 1 base and J by 6 bases, leaving 8 bases between them. The CDR3 extends over 13 amino acids. CDR1 and CDR2 (germline): SGHTA, FQGNSA. The CDR3 region has the DNA TGTGCCAGCAGCTTAGACAGGGTTGATACGCAGTATTTT. Its translation is CASSLDRVDTQYF. Full variable domain (rest looked up from reference TRBV7-2 and TRBJ2-3): GAGVSQSPSNKVTEKGKDVELRCDPISGHTALYWYRQSLGQGLEFLIYFQGNSAPDKSGLPSDRFSAERTGGSVSTLTIQRTQQEDSAVYLCASSLDRVDTQYFGPGTRLTVL.

The genes are TRBV28 and TRBJ2-7; 7 positions match TRBD1. The ends lost 8 bases at V and 4 bases at J; junction bases unmatched: 11. From germline, CDR1 is MDHEN and CDR2 SYDVKM. CDR3 length: 14 residues. The CDR3 DNA reads as TGTGCCAGCGAGGAAGGGGGCGCCCGGTACGAGCAGTACTTC. It specifies CASEEGGARYEQYF.

The chain employs TRBV28 and TRBJ1-3; D gene uncertain. This CDR3 spans 12 amino acids. V gave up 2 bases and J gave up 4 bases, with 3 bases separating them. Looked up from germline, CDR1 is MDHEN and CDR2 is SYDVKM. In nucleotides, the CDR3 is TGTGCCAGCAGTTTAATCGGAAACACCATATATTTT. This codes for CASSLIGNTIYF.

This rearrangement joins TRBV6-6 to TRBJ2-4; 7 positions agree with TRBD1. Germline CDR1 MNHNY, CDR2 SVGAGI (reference sequence). The CDR3 contains 12 residues. V shed 8 bases and J 7 bases; nucleotides not matched to a gene: 5. The CDR3 region has the DNA TGTGCCAGCGCCGGGACAGCGAACATTCAGTACTTC. It specifies CASAGTANIQYF.

The V call is TRBV27, the J call TRBJ1-3, with 8 nucleotides matching TRBD1. J was trimmed by 0 bases and V by 5 bases; bases with no gene match: 6. The V gene's germline CDR1 is MNHEY and CDR2 SMNVEV (reference sequence). CDR3 length: 16 amino acids. CDR3 residues: CASSPRTGISGNTIYF. CDR3 sequence (DNA): TGTGCCAGCAGTCCTCGGACAGGGATCTCTGGAAACACCATATATTTT.

The chain recombines TRBV5-5 with TRBJ2-1, with 8 bases matching TRBD2. V lost 3 bases to trimming and J lost 5 bases; unmatched junction nucleotides: 13. The CDR3 has 17 amino acids. The germline CDR1 and CDR2 sequences are SGHKS and YYEKEE (reference sequence). The CDR3 sequence: CASSSGMGLVGNNEQFF. The CDR3 nucleotides read TGTGCCAGCAGCTCCGGGATGGGACTAGTCGGAAACAATGAGCAGTTCTTC.

This chain joins TRBV28 and TRBJ1-5; a possible D gene is TRBD1 (6 bases). The CDR3 runs to 14 residues. The ends were cut back, 7 bases at V and 7 bases at J, with 17 bases in the middle. CDR1 and CDR2 (germline): MDHEN, SYDVKM. Here the CDR3 DNA reads TGTGCCAGCAACAAACAGGGTACGGGCCAGCCCCAGCATTTT. Its translation is CASNKQGTGQPQHF.

This clone has just one count. V and J are TRBV6-5 and TRBJ1-3; a possible D gene is TRBD1 (6 bases). This CDR3 is 16 amino acids long. Germline CDR1 reads MNHEY; CDR2 reads SVGAGI. V lost 4 bases and J lost 4, with 17 bases in between. The CDR3 protein is CASSSRGERQGNTIYF. The CDR3 nucleotides read TGTGCCAGCAGTTCAAGGGGGGAACGACAAGGAAACACCATATATTTT.

The chain recombines TRBV10-2 with TRBJ1-3, with 8 bases that match TRBD1. Germline loops: CDR1 WSHSY, CDR2 SAAADI. V lost 0 bases to trimming and J lost 3 bases; unmatched junction nucleotides: 4. This CDR3 comprises 16 residues. The CDR3 DNA reads as TGCGCCAGCAGTGAGTCGGACAGGGTAAATGGAAACACCATATATTTT. Translation gives CASSESDRVNGNTIYF.

This chain uses TRBV4-1 with TRBJ1-5, with D possibly TRBD1 on 6 matching bases. This CDR3 spans 15 amino acids. Germline CDR1 reads MGHRA; CDR2 reads YSYEKL. V dropped 0 bases and J dropped 3 bases, with 9 bases sitting between them. CDR3 residues: CASSQEGAYNQPQHF. The CDR3 DNA is TGCGCCAGCAGCCAAGAGGGGGCCTACAATCAGCCCCAGCATTTT.

This clone was seen a single time. The chain uses TRBV7-2 and TRBJ1-5; D is undetermined. With 6 bases removed from V and 4 bases from J, the gap between germline ends came to 13 bases. CDR1 and CDR2 (germline): SGHTA, FQGNSA. This CDR3 spans 14 amino acids. In DNA form, the CDR3 reads TGTGCCAGCAGACCGCGCGGTCCTAATCAGCCCCAGCATTTT. Protein sequence: CASRPRGPNQPQHF.

The chain uses TRBV5-1 and TRBJ1-4; D is unclear. V was pared by 0 bases and J by 0 bases, with 6 bases between. CDR3 size: 15 residues. The V gene's germline CDR1 is SGHRS and CDR2 YFSETQ. The CDR3 DNA sequence: TGCGCCAGCAGCTTGGAAGAGTCAACTAATGAAAAACTGTTTTTT. As protein: CASSLEESTNEKLFF.

The chain is built from TRBV19 and TRBJ1-1, with a tentative D call TRBD1 (5 bases). The CDR3 length is 15 residues. In germline, CDR1 is LNHDA, CDR2 SQIVND (reference sequence). The V end lost 4 bases, the J end lost 1 base, and 13 bases lay between the germline ends. The chain's CDR3 is CASSTGLSTNTEAFF. The CDR3, as DNA: TGTGCCAGTAGTACGGGACTTAGTACGAACACTGAAGCTTTCTTT.

This chain uses TRBV6-5 with TRBJ2-2; D ambiguous. Trimming removed 6 bases from V and 6 bases from J, with 8 bases in between. This CDR3 is built from 12 residues. Looked up from germline, CDR1 is MNHEY and CDR2 is SVGAGI. The CDR3 DNA follows: TGTGCCAGCAGATATAAGGCCGGGGAGCTGTTTTTT. It is translated as CASRYKAGELFF.

This clone has just one count. J is TRBJ1-2 and V is TRBV29-1; possible D gene TRBD1, 6 bases. Trimming took off 2 bases at V and 4 bases at J, with 11 bases between the two ends. The CDR3 totals 13 residues. The germline V gene encodes CDR1 SQVTM and CDR2 ANQGSEA. CDR3 protein: CSVESVGAYGYTF. DNA of the CDR3: TGCAGCGTTGAATCAGTGGGGGCCTATGGCTACACCTTC. Supplemented by reference TRBV29-1 and TRBJ1-2, the full variable domain reads SAVISQKPSRDICQRGTSLTIQCQVDSQVTMMFWYRQQPGQSLTLIATANQGSEATYESGFVIDKFPISRPNLTFSTLTVSNMSPEDSSIYLCSVESVGAYGYTFGSGTRLTVV.

This chain links TRBV27 with TRBJ1-6, with D maybe TRBD1 (5 bases). The CDR3 runs 13 residues. Trimming took 6 bases from V and 7 from J, leaving 10 bases between them. Germline assignment: CDR1 MNHEY and CDR2 SMNVEV (reference sequence). CDR3 residues: CASRRGENSPLHF. CDR3 nucleotide sequence: TGTGCCAGCAGGAGGGGCGAGAATTCACCCCTCCACTTT.

The chain combines TRBV2 with TRBJ1-1, with D hard to call. The germline V gene encodes CDR1 SNHLY and CDR2 FYNNEI. V was trimmed by 6 bases and J by 3 bases, leaving 11 bases between them. The CDR3 sequence is 13 residues long. The CDR3 here is CASRVTVDTEAFF. The DNA for the CDR3 is TGTGCCAGCAGAGTAACTGTCGACACTGAAGCTTTCTTT.

V gene TRBV5-4 combines with J gene TRBJ1-1, with 8 bases lining up with TRBD1. With 3 bases clipped from V and 0 bases from J, the junction kept 4 bases outside the gene matches. The germline CDR1 and CDR2 sequences are SGHNT and YYREEE (reference sequence). The CDR3 is 15 amino acids. The CDR3 bases are TGTGCCAGCAGCTCGTCGACAGGGGTGAACACTGAAGCTTTCTTT. Its translation: CASSSSTGVNTEAFF.

V gene TRBV5-1 combines with J gene TRBJ1-2; D is unclear. Trimming shortened V by 5 bases and J by 0 bases, and 11 bases separated the two germline ends. Germline lookup yields CDR1 SGHRS and CDR2 YFSETQ. This CDR3 is built from 14 residues. CDR3 amino acids: CASSGTEANYGYTF. As DNA, the CDR3 is TGCGCCAGCAGTGGCACAGAGGCTAACTATGGCTACACCTTC.

The chain employs TRBV6-2 or TRBV6-3 and TRBJ1-4, with a weak D call TRBD1 (5 bases). Between the trimmed V and J ends, which lost 5 bases and 0 bases, there was a span of 10 bases. The CDR3 spans 15 residues. Per germline, CDR1 MNHEY and CDR2 SVGEGT. The CDR3 spells CASSRRDSTNEKLFF. Written as DNA, the CDR3 is TGTGCCAGCAGTCGCAGGGATTCAACTAATGAAAAACTGTTTTTT.

This clone appeared a single time. The genes are TRBV3-1 (or the pseudogene TRBV3-2) and TRBJ1-3; no clear D. Germline loops: CDR1 LGHDT, CDR2 YNNKEL (reference sequence). CDR3 length equals 14 residues. Trimming removed 1 base from V and 6 bases from J, with 10 bases in between. DNA for the CDR3: TGTGCCAGCAGCCAAGTCTCGGAATTAAACACCATATATTTT. Residues: CASSQVSELNTIYF.

The V and J genes are TRBV11-3 and TRBJ2-1; the D gene is possibly TRBD2 (5 bases). The germline V gene encodes CDR1 SGHNT and CDR2 YENEEA. CDR3 length: 19 amino acids. V was cut by 4 bases and J by 6 bases, with 28 bases left in between. DNA of the CDR3: TGTGCCAGCAGCTCTTATTTTCTTATCCGGGAAAAAGCGGTCAATGAGCAGTTCTTC. Its protein is CASSSYFLIREKAVNEQFF.

This clone was counted between two and nine times. The rearrangement uses TRBV30 and TRBJ1-1; TRBD1 matches 8 bases. The ends lost 8 bases at V and 4 bases at J; junction bases unmatched: 9. Per the germline V gene, CDR1 is GTSNPN and CDR2 is SVGIG (reference sequence). The CDR3 sequence is 13 residues long. The CDR3 spells CAGGLDRATEAFF. The CDR3 nucleotides read TGTGCCGGGGGGCTGGACAGGGCCACTGAAGCTTTCTTT.